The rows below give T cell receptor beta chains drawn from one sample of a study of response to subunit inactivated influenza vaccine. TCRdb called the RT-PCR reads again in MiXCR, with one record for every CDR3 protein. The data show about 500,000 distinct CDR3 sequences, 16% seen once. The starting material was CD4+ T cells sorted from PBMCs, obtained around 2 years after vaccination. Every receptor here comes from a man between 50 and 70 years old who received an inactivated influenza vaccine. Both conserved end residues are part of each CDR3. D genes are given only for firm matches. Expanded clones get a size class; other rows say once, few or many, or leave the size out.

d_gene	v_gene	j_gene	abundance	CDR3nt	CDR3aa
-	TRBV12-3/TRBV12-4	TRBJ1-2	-	TGTGCCAGCACCTCTCGCACTAACTATGGCTACACCTTC	CASTSRTNYGYTF
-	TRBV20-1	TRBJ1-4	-	TGCAGTGCTAGAGATCCAGGGGCCCCAACCCAAAAACTGTTTTTT	CSARDPGAPTQKLFF
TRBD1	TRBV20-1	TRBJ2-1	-	TGCAGTGCTAGAGTTCGGGCAGGGGGCAAGAATGAGCAGTTCTTC	CSARVRAGGKNEQFF
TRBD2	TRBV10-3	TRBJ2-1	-	TGTGCCATCAGTGAGTCGAGGGGCGGGAGGGCCGCAAGGTATGAGCAGTTCTTC	CAISESRGGRAARYEQFF
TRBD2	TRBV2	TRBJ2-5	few	TGTGCCAGCAGTGAAACGACTAGCGGGCGGGAGACCCAGTACTTC	CASSETTSGRETQYF
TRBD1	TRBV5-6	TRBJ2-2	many	TGTGCCAGCAGCTTGTTGTCCGAGACAGGGGGCAGGGGCACCGGGGAGCTGTTTTTT	CASSLLSETGGRGTGELFF
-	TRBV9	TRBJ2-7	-	TGTGCCAGCAGCGCCCGGATGGGGGGCTACGAGCAGTACTTC	CASSARMGGYEQYF
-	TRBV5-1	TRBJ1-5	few	TGCGCCAGCAGCGCGGACTCGGACAGATCCAATCAGCCCCAGCATTTT	CASSADSDRSNQPQHF
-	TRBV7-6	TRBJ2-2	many	TGTGCCAGCAGCTTGGACGGACCCGGGGAGCTGTTTTTT	CASSLDGPGELFF
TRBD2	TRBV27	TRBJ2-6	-	TGTGCCAGCATGCTAGCGGCTGGGGCCAACGTCCTGACTTTC	CASMLAAGANVLTF
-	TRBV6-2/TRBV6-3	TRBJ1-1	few	TGTGCCAGCACCGACTTGGGGACTGAAGCTTTCTTT	CASTDLGTEAFF
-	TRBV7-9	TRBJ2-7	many	TGTGCATCGCAGCGCTTGGGCTACGAGCAGTACTTC	CASQRLGYEQYF
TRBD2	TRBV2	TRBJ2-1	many	TGTGCCAGCATTGTGGACCGGGGGGGCAATGAGCAGTTCTTC	CASIVDRGGNEQFF
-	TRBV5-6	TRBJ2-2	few	TGTGCCAGCAGCTTGCCCAGGGTCACCGGGGAGCTGTTTTTT	CASSLPRVTGELFF
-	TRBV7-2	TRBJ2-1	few	TGTGCCAGCAGCTGGACCAGGGAGCAGTTCTTC	CASSWTREQFF
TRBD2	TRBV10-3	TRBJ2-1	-	TGTGCCATCAGTGAGTCGACTAGCAGTTATGAGCAGTTCTTC	CAISESTSSYEQFF
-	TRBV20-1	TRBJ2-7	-	TGCAGTGTCCCGTTAGGGGGAGTAACCTACGAGCAGTACTTC	CSVPLGGVTYEQYF
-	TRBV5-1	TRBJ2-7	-	TGCGCCAGCAGCTTGGTGGGGGCCTACGAGCGGTACTTC	CASSLVGAYERYF
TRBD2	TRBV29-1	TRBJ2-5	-	TGCAGCGTTGAAGCAAGACTAGCGAAAGAGACCCAGTACTTC	CSVEARLAKETQYF
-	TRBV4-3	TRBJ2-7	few	TGCGCCAGCAGCCAAGAGGAACAGGTTTCCTACGAGCAGTACTTC	CASSQEEQVSYEQYF
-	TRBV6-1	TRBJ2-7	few	TGTGCCAGCAGTAGGGCCTCTGGGGTCCAACAGTACTTC	CASSRASGVQQYF
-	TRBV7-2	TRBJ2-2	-	TGTGCCAGCAGCTTAGTTAGGACTAACACCGGGGAGCTGTTTTTT	CASSLVRTNTGELFF
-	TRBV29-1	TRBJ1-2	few	TGCAGCGCCATGAAGGGAATGGGCGGCCAAGCTAACTATGGCTACACCTTC	CSAMKGMGGQANYGYTF
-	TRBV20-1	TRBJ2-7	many	TGCAGTGCGGGTCCCACTAGCGAGCAGTACTTC	CSAGPTSEQYF
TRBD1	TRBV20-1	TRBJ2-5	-	TGCAGTGCTAGTAGACAGGGAAAAGAGACCCAGTACTTC	CSASRQGKETQYF
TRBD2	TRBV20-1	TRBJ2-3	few	TGCAGTGCTAGAGAAAGCACTAGCGGGAGTTTCTCAGATACGCAGTATTTT	CSARESTSGSFSDTQYF
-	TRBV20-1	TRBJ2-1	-	TGCAGTGCTAGAACCAATCGGGATGAGCAGTTCTTC	CSARTNRDEQFF
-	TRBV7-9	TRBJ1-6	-	TGTGCCAGCACCCTTAGTTTTTCACCAAAATATAATTCACCCCTCCACTTT	CASTLSFSPKYNSPLHF
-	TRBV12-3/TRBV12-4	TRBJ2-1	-	TGTGCCAGCAGTTTACCATATGTTTACGACAATGAGCAGTTCTTC	CASSLPYVYDNEQFF
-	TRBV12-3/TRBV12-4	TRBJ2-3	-	TGTGCCAGCAGTCGCCCCCCGACAGAAGATACGCAGTATTTT	CASSRPPTEDTQYF
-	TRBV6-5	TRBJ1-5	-	TGTGCCAGCAGTTACGGGCAGGCTGGCAATCAGCCCCAGCATTTT	CASSYGQAGNQPQHF
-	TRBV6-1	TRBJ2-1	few	TGTGCCAGCAGTGAAGCTCGGAATGAGCAGTTCTTC	CASSEARNEQFF
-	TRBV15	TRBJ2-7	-	TGTGCCACCAGCCGTAACCGGGGCCCCTACGAGCAGTACTTC	CATSRNRGPYEQYF
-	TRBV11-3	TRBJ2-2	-	TGTGCCAGCAGCGGGAAGGGGAACACCGGGGAGCTGTTTTTT	CASSGKGNTGELFF
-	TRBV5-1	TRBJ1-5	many	TGCGCCAGCAGCTTAAGGGTTGGTCAGCCCCAGCATTTT	CASSLRVGQPQHF
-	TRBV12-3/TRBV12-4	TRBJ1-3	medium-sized	TGTGCCAGCAGCCTACCCCCTGACCGCGCCTCTGGAAACACCATATATTTT	CASSLPPDRASGNTIYF
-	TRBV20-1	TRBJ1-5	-	TGCAGTGCTAGGGGGGGGTCGGGCAATCAGCCCCAGCATTTT	CSARGGSGNQPQHF
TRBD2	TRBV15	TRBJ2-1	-	TGTGCCACCAGCAGGAGCGGGGGGGCGTACAATGAGCAGTTCTTC	CATSRSGGAYNEQFF
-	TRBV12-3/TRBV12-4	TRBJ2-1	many	TGTGCCAGCAGTTTAGAGGCCCCTTACAATGAGCAGTTCTTC	CASSLEAPYNEQFF
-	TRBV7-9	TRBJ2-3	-	TGTGCCAGCAGCTTAGACTCCGAACATACGCAGTATTTT	CASSLDSEHTQYF
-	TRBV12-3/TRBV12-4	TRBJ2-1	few	TGTGCCAGCAGTTCCTGGACCCTTTTCAATGAGCAGTTCTTC	CASSSWTLFNEQFF
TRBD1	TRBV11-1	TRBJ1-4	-	TGTGCCAGCAGCGGAAGGGACAGGGGAGGAGGCCATGCCAATGAAAAACTGTTTTTT	CASSGRDRGGGHANEKLFF
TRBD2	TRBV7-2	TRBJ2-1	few	TGTGCCAGCAGCTTAGTCCTAGCGGGAGGGCAGTTCTTC	CASSLVLAGGQFF
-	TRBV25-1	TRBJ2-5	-	TGTGCCAGCAGTGAATGGGCAGGACTCGAGACCCAGTACTTC	CASSEWAGLETQYF
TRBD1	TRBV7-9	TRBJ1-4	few	TGTGCCAGCAGCCCCCGGACAGGACTAACTCATAATGAAAAACTGTTTTTT	CASSPRTGLTHNEKLFF
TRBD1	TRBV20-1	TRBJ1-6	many	TGCAGTGCTAGAGCCGGGACAGGGGGTTCACCCCTCCACTTT	CSARAGTGGSPLHF
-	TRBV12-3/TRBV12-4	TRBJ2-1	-	TGTGCCAGCAGCCGCCGGGACACATACCATGAGCAGTTCTTC	CASSRRDTYHEQFF
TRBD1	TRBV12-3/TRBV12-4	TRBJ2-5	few	TGTGCCAGCAGTCCGACAGGGGCAGAGACCCAGTACTTC	CASSPTGAETQYF
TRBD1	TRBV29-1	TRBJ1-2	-	TGCAGCGTGGGACAGGGGGCGTCGCGAGGCTACACCTTC	CSVGQGASRGYTF
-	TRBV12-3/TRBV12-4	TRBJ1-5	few	TGTGCCAGCAGCCTGGACGGGGAAAATCAGCCCCAGCATTTT	CASSLDGENQPQHF
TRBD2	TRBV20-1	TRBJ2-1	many	TGCAGTGCTAGAGAGTGGACTAGCTTTATCGAGCAGTTCTTC	CSAREWTSFIEQFF
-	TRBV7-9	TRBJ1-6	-	TGTGCCAGCAGCTTAGATGCAGGGCGTGGGTCACCCCTCCACTTT	CASSLDAGRGSPLHF